These T cell receptor beta chains were read from a single sample in a study of T cells in Graves' hyperthyroidism and ophthalmopathy. From the multiplex PCR reads, TCRdb called clonotypes with MiXCR, one entry per CDR3 protein. The table includes about 560,000 distinct CDR3 sequences, 16% detected once. Specimen: blood. Receptors originate from a young woman with Graves' hyperthyroidism. CDR3s include the opening cysteine and the closing phenylalanine or tryptophan. Each record gives: clone size, V gene, J gene, CDR3 protein. Clone size is given for some rows only: seen once, a few or many times, or a class if the clone is expanded.

size: many
V: TRBV3-1
J: TRBJ1-2
CDR3: CASSLGVDIGYTF

size: few
V: TRBV7-2
J: TRBJ2-3
CDR3: CASSAQGQGLSTDTQYF

size: many
V: TRBV30
J: TRBJ1-1
CDR3: CAWKFAENTEAFF

size: few
V: TRBV24-1
J: TRBJ2-6
CDR3: CATSATAGTGLAGANVLTF

size: once
V: TRBV27
J: TRBJ2-1
CDR3: CASSFGTGGVEQFF

size: many
V: TRBV12-3/TRBV12-4
J: TRBJ2-7
CDR3: CASSFQGLYEQYF

size: many
V: TRBV14
J: TRBJ1-2
CDR3: CASSQAARGYGYTF

size: many
V: TRBV29-1
J: TRBJ2-7
CDR3: CSVEGGDKGAYEQYF

size: many
V: TRBV28
J: TRBJ1-1
CDR3: CASSLGQGADTEAFF

size: few
V: TRBV6-1
J: TRBJ2-5
CDR3: CASRWLAGERRAQETQYF

size: many
V: TRBV11-2
J: TRBJ2-5
CDR3: CASSAGAKETQYF

size: few
V: TRBV20-1
J: TRBJ2-7
CDR3: CSARRATDEQYF

size: NA
V: TRBV4-1
J: TRBJ2-7
CDR3: CASSQEPGYEQYF